One sample yielded the 15 T cell receptor beta chains listed below, sequenced in a study of blood T cells in healthy people across ages. A second PCR, run for roughly 7 to 11 cycles, used a sample-barcoded 5' primer plus a J-beta primer mix. A single record per CDR3 protein comes from TCRdb applying MiXCR to the 5' RACE reads. This repertoire shows about 930,000 distinct CDR3 sequences, roughly 28% found once; its top ten account for roughly 10%. This sample was also put to use in a study of T cells of mothers and their children.

The sequenced material came from blood. These receptors were collected from a middle-aged woman in good health.

In its sample, this clonotype was seen a few times. V usage is TRBV29-1 and J usage is TRBJ2-5, with D possibly called TRBD1 or TRBD2 (5 bases each). V gave up 2 bases and J gave up 2 bases, with 12 bases separating them. Per germline, CDR1 SQVTM and CDR2 ANQGSEA. The CDR3 length is 14 residues. The CDR3: CSVEIPGAQETQYF. Written as DNA, the CDR3 is TGCAGCGTTGAAATCCCCGGGGCGCAAGAGACCCAGTACTTC. The full variable domain, completed using reference TRBV29-1 and TRBJ2-5, is SAVISQKPSRDICQRGTSLTIQCQVDSQVTMMFWYRQQPGQSLTLIATANQGSEATYESGFVIDKFPISRPNLTFSTLTVSNMSPEDSSIYLCSVEIPGAQETQYFGPGTRLLVL.

Points on this clonotype: A read error may account for a junction end that differs from germline. V and J are TRBV20-1 and TRBJ1-5; D remains ambiguous. The CDR3 contains 11 residues. From germline, CDR1 is DFQATT and CDR2 SNEGSKA (reference sequence). The DNA for the CDR3 is TGCAGGGCTAGGGGCAATCAGCCCCAGCATTTT. Amino acids: CRARGNQPQHF.

This rearrangement joins TRBV7-9 to TRBJ1-4; 8 bases are shared with TRBD1. The germline V gene encodes CDR1 SEHNR and CDR2 FQNEAQ (reference sequence). CDR3 length equals 14 residues. V lost 7 bases to trimming and J lost 8 bases; unmatched junction nucleotides: 9. The CDR3 sequence is CASNRQGAGEKLFF. CDR3 nucleotide sequence: TGTGCCAGCAACCGTCAGGGGGCAGGCGAAAAACTGTTTTTT.

This clonotype was counted many times. The chain links TRBV18 to TRBJ2-5, with TRBD1 as a possible D gene (6 bases). Trimming shortened V by 8 bases and J by 4 bases, and 11 bases separated the two germline ends. Germline CDR1 reads KGHSH; CDR2 reads LQKENI. The CDR3 is made up of 12 amino acids. The CDR3 here is CASSPRGETQYF. The DNA of the CDR3 is TGTGCCAGCAGCCCCAGGGGAGAGACCCAGTACTTC.

In this sample, this clonotype turned up a few times. Just one base apart from a much larger clone, this may be a read error. The chain employs TRBV15 and TRBJ2-3; 8 bases align to TRBD2. Germline CDR1 and CDR2: LNHNV and YYDKDF (reference sequence). The CDR3 runs 19 residues. Unmatched junction bases numbered 13, after V lost 0 bases and J lost 2 bases. The CDR3 loop is CATSRDYIAGHSNTDTQYF. Here the CDR3 DNA reads TGTGCCACCAGCAGAGATTATATAGCGGGACATTCTAACACAGATACGCAGTATTTT.

This clonotype was seen repeatedly, ten times or more. The rearrangement joins TRBV29-1 to TRBJ1-2; 7 bases are shared with TRBD1. This CDR3 is 12 amino acids long. V was clipped by 7 bases and J by 4 bases; unmatched bases: 6. Germline V gene lookup returns CDR1 SQVTM and CDR2 ANQGSEA. The CDR3: CSASGTAYGYTF. The DNA of the CDR3 is TGCAGCGCCTCCGGGACAGCCTATGGCTACACCTTC.

This chain connects TRBV6-5 to TRBJ2-4; 7 positions match TRBD1. The V gene end was trimmed by 5 bases and the J gene end by 0 bases; junction bases not matched to a gene: 4. The V gene's germline CDR1 is MNHEY and CDR2 SVGAGI. The length of the CDR3 is 15 residues. In DNA, the CDR3 is TGTGCCAGCAGTGGGACAGCCCTAGCCAAAAACATTCAGTACTTC. Its protein is CASSGTALAKNIQYF.

This clonotype occurred many times. The chain has TRBV20-1 and TRBJ2-1; perhaps TRBD1 as D (5 bases). Germline V gene lookup returns CDR1 DFQATT and CDR2 SNEGSKA (reference sequence). Between the trimmed V and J ends, which lost 1 base and 0 bases, there was a span of 13 bases. The CDR3 has 16 amino acids. The CDR3 protein is CSARGFLDSSYNEQFF. CDR3 bases: TGCAGTGCTAGAGGTTTCCTAGACAGCTCCTACAATGAGCAGTTCTTC.

This clonotype was counted between two and nine times. In nucleotides, the CDR3 is TGTGCCAGCAGCTTTACTCCGGGGGGGGCGGTTGAAGCTTTCTTT. Protein sequence: CASSFTPGGAVEAFF. The V call is TRBV7-2, the J call TRBJ1-1, with D possibly TRBD1 on 6 matching bases. V was trimmed by 3 bases and J by 7 bases, leaving 18 bases between them. The CDR3 totals 15 residues. Germline CDR1 reads SGHTA; CDR2 reads FQGNSA. Full variable domain (missing parts from reference TRBV7-2 and TRBJ1-1): GAGVSQSPSNKVTEKGKDVELRCDPISGHTALYWYRQSLGQGLEFLIYFQGNSAPDKSGLPSDRFSAERTGGSVSTLTIQRTQQEDSAVYLCASSFTPGGAVEAFFGQGTRLTVV.

In its sample, this clonotype was seen many times. CDR3 residues: CASSLGGSQPQHF. The CDR3, as DNA: TGTGCCAGCAGCTTAGGTGGGAGTCAGCCCCAGCATTTT. V gene TRBV7-8 combines with J gene TRBJ1-5; no firm D call. V was clipped by 1 base and J by 6 bases, with 7 bases between them. The CDR3 runs 13 residues. Looked up from germline, CDR1 is SGHVS and CDR2 is FQNEAQ.

In this sample, this clonotype turned up once. The rearrangement uses TRBV5-1 and TRBJ2-5; 8 positions match TRBD2. V shed 3 bases, J shed 0 bases, and the junction held 4 bases outside the gene matches. This CDR3 is 15 amino acids long. Germline lookup yields CDR1 SGHRS and CDR2 YFSETQ. The CDR3 sequence: CASSSLAGNQETQYF. The DNA for the CDR3 is TGCGCCAGCAGCTCCTTAGCGGGGAACCAAGAGACCCAGTACTTC.

At least ten counts were recorded for this clonotype. The chain employs TRBV6-6 and TRBJ1-5; weak D call: TRBD1 (5 bases). The CDR3 covers 14 residues. Between the trimmed V and J ends, which lost 7 bases and 4 bases, there was a span of 14 bases. Germline V gene lookup returns CDR1 MNHNY and CDR2 SVGAGI (reference sequence). This CDR3 is CASIPQVRNQPQHF. CDR3 coding DNA: TGTGCCAGCATACCACAGGTGAGGAATCAGCCCCAGCATTTT.

The table lists this clonotype with a few counts. The chain recombines TRBV28 with TRBJ2-5, with D possibly matching TRBD2 (6 bases). The germline CDR1 and CDR2 sequences are MDHEN and SYDVKM. This CDR3 contains 15 residues. Trimming took off 4 bases at V and 4 bases at J, with 16 bases between the two ends. CDR3 DNA: TGTGCCAGCAGTTACCCTCTGGGTAGCGGAGAGACCCAGTACTTC. It encodes CASSYPLGSGETQYF.

The chain uses TRBV6-5 and TRBJ1-2, with D unclear. CDR1 is MNHEY, CDR2 SVGAGI, per germline. This CDR3 is built from 14 residues. The V and J ends lost 6 bases and 4 bases respectively, with 15 bases between them. CDR3 in DNA: TGTGCCAGCAGCCGACGGGCAGGAATCTATGGCTACACCTTC. Amino acid sequence: CASSRRAGIYGYTF.

The sample holds many counts of this clonotype. The gene calls are TRBV4-1 and TRBJ2-4; either TRBD1 or TRBD2 may supply D (6 bases each). Germline V lookup: CDR1 MGHRA, CDR2 YSYEKL. The CDR3 consists of 14 residues. V was pared by 1 base and J by 13 bases, with 17 bases between. CDR3 coding DNA: TGCGCCAGCAGCCAAGGGTCGAGGGCGGGACAACAGTACTTC. Translation gives CASSQGSRAGQQYF.